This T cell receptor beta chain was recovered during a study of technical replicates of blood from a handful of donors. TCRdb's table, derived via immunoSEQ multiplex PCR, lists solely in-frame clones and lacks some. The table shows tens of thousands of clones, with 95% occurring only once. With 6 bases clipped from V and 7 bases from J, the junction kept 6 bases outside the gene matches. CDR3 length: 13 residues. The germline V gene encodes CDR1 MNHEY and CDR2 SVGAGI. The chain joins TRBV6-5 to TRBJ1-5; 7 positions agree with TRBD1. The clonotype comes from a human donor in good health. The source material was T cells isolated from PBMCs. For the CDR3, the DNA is TGTGCCAGCAGCTTGACAGGGACCCAGCCCCAGCATTTT. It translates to CASSLTGTQPQHF.